This T cell receptor beta chain was found in a study of blood T cell repertoires in COVID-19. At the level of the study: Whether acute or convalescent, the COVID-19 samples came from the United States, Italy and Spain. Sample material is recorded as cDNA or gDNA derived from T cells, B-cell-depleted T cells, or PBMCs.

The method was immunoSEQ multiplex PCR; TCRdb's version includes in-frame clones alone and lacks a portion of them. The sample includes some 370,000 clones, around 87% of them seen just once. In germline, CDR1 is MNHEY, CDR2 SVGAGI. This CDR3 is built from 14 residues. V dropped 4 bases and J dropped 4; count of bases not matched to a gene: 5. Seattle cases were enrolled at active infection and followed longitudinally. This TCR was sampled from a woman between 25 and 40 years old with COVID-19, enrolled during active disease. The sample was peripheral blood. V and J are TRBV6-5 and TRBJ2-7; 9 bases fit TRBD1. This chain's CDR3 is CASSSQGTGYEQYF. The CDR3 bases are TGTGCCAGCAGTTCTCAAGGGACAGGGTACGAGCAGTACTTC.